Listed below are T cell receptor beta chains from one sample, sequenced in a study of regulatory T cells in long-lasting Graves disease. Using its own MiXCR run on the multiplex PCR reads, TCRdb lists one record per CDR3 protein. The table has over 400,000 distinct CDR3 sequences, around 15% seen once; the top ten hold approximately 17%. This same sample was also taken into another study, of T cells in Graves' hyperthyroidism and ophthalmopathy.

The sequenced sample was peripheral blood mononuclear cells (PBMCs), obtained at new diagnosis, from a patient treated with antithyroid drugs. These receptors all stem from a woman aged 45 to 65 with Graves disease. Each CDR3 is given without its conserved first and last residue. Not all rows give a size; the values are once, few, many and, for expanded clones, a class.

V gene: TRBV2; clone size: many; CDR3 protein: ASSVAHPGTATGELF
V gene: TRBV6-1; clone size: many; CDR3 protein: ASSEVVAGNNQPQH
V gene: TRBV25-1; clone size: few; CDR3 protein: ASSEWERTSGTYEQY
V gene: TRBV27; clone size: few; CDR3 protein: ASNLAGGRDEQY
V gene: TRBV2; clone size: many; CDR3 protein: ASSEGGPGEQY
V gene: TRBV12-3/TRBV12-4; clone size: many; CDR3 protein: ASSLGTGLSQPQH
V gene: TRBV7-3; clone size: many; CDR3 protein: ASMLRTGPCIGNQPQH
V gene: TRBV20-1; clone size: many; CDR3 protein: SARDPVSTDTQY
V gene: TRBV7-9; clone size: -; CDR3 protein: ASSLGTLGANVLT
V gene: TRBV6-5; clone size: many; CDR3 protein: ASSYLGLKETQY
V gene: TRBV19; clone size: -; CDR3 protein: ASSLGTGVGPPLH
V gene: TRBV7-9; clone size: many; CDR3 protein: ASTPGGEQF
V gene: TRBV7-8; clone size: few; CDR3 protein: ASSFQAEGNTIY
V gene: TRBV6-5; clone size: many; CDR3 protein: ASSSSGGLVTEAF
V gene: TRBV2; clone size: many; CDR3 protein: ASSRELAGDHEQY
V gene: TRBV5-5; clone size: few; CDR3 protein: ASSLGFGNSGNTIY
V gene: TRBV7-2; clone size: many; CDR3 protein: ASSLWLNTQY
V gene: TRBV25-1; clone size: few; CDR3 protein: ASSVRSGSDEQY
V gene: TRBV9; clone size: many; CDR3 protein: ASSAGLAGTDTQY
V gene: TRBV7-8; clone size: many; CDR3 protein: ASSLGGGYGSTDTQY
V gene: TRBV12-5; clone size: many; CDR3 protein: ASGLADRSYNEQF
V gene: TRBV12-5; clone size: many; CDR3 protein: ASGLEAGGEFGQF
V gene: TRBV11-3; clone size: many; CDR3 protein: ASSLDLRGLNEQF
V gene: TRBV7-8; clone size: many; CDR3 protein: ASSLDRSYEQY
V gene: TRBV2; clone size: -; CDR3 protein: ASSEAGSSGHNEQF
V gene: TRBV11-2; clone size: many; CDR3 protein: ASSLVASWYEQY
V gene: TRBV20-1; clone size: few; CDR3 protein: SASGTRSSYEQY
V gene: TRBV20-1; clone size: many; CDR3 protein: SASPQGPDEQF
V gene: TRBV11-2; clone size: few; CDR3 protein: ASTPQGGPGNTIY
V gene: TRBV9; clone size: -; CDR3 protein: ASSSLLSSGANVLA
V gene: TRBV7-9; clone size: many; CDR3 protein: ASSTIDRGITGELF
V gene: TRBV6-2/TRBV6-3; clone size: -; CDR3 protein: ASSEAATLTGVGELF
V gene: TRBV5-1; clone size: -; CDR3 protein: ASESGQLNTEAF
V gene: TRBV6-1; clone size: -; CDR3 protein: ASSRPDDSYEQY
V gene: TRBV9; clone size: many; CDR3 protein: ASSGTGGGQY
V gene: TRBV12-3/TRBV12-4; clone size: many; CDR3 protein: ASSPQGASTDTQY
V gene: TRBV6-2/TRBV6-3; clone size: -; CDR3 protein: ASSKDKIGYEQY
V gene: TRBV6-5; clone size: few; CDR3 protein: ASSSAGTSNTGELF
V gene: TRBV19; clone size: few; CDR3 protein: ASRTGGVNTGELF
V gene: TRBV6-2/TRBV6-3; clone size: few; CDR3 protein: ASRPHTDTQY
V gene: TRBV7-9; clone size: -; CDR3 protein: ASSPRQGVYNEQF
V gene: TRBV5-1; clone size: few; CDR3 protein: ASSLWTGGSLYEQY
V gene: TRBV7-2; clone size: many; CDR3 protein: ASSRPPGRGRDEQF
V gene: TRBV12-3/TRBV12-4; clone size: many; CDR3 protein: ASSFGTRSYEQY
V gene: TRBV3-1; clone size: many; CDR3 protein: ASSPTGGRTYNEQF
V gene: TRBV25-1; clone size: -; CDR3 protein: ASRSGVAEAF
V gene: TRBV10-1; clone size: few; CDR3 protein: ASSEVVGGTDTQY
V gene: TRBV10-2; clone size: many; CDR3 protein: ASILAGGRADTQY
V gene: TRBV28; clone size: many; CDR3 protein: ASSLLSDPGANVLT
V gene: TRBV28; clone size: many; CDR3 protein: ASSSGGYEKLF
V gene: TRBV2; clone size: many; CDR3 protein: ASSVGLGHTIY
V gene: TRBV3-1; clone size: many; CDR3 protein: ASSQAATGNIQY
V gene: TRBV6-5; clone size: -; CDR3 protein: ASSYYGTVEAF
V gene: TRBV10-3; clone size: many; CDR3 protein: AISESTGPNEKLF